Sequencing of this TCR beta chain was carried out in a study of CD8 T cells in ankylosing spondylitis. Study results and limitations: One TCR beta motif, made up of eight highly homologous variants, appeared characteristic of ankylosing spondylitis blood. According to the report, clones linked to the disease were significantly enriched in matched synovial fluid samples taken from ankylosing spondylitis patients.

Preparation of TCR beta libraries was done by quantitative 5'-RACE with molecular barcodes. MiXCR was run by TCRdb on the 5' RACE reads, yielding one entry per CDR3 protein. The sample contains around 210,000 distinct CDR3 sequences, approximately 8% of which appear only once. Trimming took off 7 bases at V and 0 bases at J, with 10 bases between the two ends. The CDR3 totals 14 residues. Ten or more counts support this clonotype. As yet, its antigen is unknown. The receptor was isolated from a female donor with ankylosing spondylitis or in good health (not recorded which). The sample consisted of blood, either unsorted or a sorted T cell fraction (not recorded which). The J gene is TRBJ2-4, the V gene TRBV12-3 or TRBV12-4; D is uncertain. CDR3 region: CASTGGVAKNIQYF. CDR3 nucleotide sequence: TGTGCCAGCACCGGTGGCGTAGCCAAAAACATTCAGTACTTC.